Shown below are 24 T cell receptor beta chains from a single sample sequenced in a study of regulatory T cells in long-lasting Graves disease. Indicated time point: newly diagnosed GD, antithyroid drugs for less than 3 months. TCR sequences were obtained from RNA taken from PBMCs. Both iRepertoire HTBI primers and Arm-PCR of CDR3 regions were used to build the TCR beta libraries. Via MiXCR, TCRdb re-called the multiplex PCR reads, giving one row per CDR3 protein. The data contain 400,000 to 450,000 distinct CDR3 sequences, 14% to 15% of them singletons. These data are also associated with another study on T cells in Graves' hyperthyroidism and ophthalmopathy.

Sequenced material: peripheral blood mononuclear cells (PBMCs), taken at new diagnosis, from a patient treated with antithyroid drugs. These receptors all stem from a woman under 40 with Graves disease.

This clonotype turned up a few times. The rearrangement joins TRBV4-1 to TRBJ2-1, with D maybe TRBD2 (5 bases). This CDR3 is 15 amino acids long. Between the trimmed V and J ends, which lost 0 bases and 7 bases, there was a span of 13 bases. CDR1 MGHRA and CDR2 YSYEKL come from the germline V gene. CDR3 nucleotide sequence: TGCGCCAGCAGCCAAGATTGGGGAGTGGGAAATGAGCAGTTCTTC. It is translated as CASSQDWGVGNEQFF.

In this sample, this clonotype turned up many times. The DNA for the CDR3 is TGTGCCATCAGTGAGGGGGGCACCTACAATGAGCAGTTCTTC. It encodes CAISEGGTYNEQFF. This chain connects TRBV10-3 to TRBJ2-1, with D possibly matching TRBD1 (6 bases). This CDR3 is 14 amino acids long. Germline CDR1 is ENHRY and CDR2 is SYGVKD. Trimming cost V 2 bases and J 2 bases, with 7 bases left between them.

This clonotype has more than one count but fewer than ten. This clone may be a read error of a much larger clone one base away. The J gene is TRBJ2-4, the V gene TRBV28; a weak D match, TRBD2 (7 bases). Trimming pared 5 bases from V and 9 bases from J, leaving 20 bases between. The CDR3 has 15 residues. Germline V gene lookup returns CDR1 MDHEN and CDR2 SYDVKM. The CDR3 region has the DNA TGTGCCAGCAGTCCCCGAGGGGGGGGCTGGGGCATTCAGTACTTC. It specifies CASSPRGGGWGIQYF. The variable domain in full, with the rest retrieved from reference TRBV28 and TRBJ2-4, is DVKVTQSSRYLVKRTGEKVFLECVQDMDHENMFWYRQDPGLGLRLIYFSYDVKMKEKGDIPEGYSVSREKKERFSLILESASTNQTSMYLCASSPRGGGWGIQYFGAGTRLSVL.

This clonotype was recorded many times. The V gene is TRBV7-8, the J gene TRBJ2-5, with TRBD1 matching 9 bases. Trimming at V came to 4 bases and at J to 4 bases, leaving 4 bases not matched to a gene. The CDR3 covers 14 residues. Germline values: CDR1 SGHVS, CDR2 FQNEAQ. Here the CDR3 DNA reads TGTGCCAGCAGCTCTACAGGGGGCGGAGAGACCCAGTACTTC. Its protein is CASSSTGGGETQYF.

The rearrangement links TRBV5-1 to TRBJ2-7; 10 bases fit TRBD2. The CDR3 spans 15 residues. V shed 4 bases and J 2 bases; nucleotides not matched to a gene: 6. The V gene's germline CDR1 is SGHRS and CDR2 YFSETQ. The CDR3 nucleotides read TGCGCCAGCAGCCGCGGACTAGCGGTCCCCTACGAGCAGTACTTC. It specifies CASSRGLAVPYEQYF.

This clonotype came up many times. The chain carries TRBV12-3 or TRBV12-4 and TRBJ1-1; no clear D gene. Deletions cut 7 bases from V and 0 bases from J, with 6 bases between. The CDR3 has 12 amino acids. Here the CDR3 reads CASTGMNTEAFF. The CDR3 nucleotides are TGTGCCAGCACGGGGATGAACACTGAAGCTTTCTTT.

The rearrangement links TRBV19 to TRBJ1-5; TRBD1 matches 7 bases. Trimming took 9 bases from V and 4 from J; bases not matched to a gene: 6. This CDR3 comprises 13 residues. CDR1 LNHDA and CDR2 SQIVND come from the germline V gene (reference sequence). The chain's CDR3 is CASQGQINQPQHF. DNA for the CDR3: TGTGCCAGCCAGGGACAGATAAATCAGCCCCAGCATTTT.

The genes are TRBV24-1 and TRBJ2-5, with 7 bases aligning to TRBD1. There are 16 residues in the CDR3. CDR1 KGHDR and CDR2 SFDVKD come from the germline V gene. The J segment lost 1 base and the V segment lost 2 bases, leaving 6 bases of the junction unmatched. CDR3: CATSDSTGRRQETQYF. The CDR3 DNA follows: TGTGCCACCAGTGATTCGACAGGGCGACGCCAAGAGACCCAGTACTTC.

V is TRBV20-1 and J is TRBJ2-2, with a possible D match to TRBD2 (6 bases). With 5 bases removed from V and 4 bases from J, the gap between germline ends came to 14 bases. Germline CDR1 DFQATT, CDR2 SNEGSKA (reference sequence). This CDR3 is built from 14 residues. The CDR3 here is CSAVSGSGTGELFF. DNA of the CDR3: TGCAGTGCTGTTAGCGGTTCTGGCACCGGGGAGCTGTTTTTT.

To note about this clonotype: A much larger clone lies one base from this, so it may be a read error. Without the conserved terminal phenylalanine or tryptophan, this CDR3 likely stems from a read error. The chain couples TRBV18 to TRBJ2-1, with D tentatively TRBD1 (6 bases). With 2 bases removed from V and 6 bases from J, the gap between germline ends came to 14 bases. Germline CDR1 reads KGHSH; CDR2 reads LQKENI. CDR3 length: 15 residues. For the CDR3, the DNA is TGTGCCAGCTCACCAATGGCAGGGGAACCCAATGAGCAGTTCTCC. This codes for CASSPMAGEPNEQFS.

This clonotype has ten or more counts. CDR3 in amino acids: CSVSLGGGYEQYF. CDR3 bases: TGCAGCGTTTCCCTGGGGGGGGGCTACGAGCAGTACTTC. The chain has TRBV29-1 and TRBJ2-7; 7 positions match TRBD2. V lost 5 bases to trimming and J lost 3 bases; unmatched junction nucleotides: 7. Germline V lookup: CDR1 SQVTM, CDR2 ANQGSEA. This CDR3 has 13 residues.

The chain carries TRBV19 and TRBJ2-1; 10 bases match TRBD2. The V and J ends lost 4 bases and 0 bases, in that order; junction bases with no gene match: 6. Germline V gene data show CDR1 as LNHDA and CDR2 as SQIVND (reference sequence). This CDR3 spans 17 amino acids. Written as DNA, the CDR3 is TGTGCCAGTAGTACCGCAACTAGCGGGATCTCCTACAATGAGCAGTTCTTC. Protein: CASSTATSGISYNEQFF.

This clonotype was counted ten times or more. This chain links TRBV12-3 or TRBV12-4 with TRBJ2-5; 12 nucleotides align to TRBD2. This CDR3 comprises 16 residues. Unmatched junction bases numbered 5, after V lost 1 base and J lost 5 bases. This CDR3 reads CASSLGTSGTHETQYF. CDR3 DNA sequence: TGTGCCAGCAGTTTAGGGACTAGCGGGACGCACGAGACCCAGTACTTC.

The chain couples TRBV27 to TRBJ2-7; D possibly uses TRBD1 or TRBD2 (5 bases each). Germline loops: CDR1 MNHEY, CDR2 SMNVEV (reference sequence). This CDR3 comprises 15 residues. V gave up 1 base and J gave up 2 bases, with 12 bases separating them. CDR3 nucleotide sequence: TGTGCCAGCAGTTTATATGGGACGGGAACCTACGAGCAGTACTTC. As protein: CASSLYGTGTYEQYF.

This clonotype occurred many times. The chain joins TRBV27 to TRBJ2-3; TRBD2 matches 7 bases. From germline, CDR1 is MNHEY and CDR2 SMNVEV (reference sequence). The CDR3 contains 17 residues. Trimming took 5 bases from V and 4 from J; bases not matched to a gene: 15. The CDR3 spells CASSPRIGASGSDTQYF. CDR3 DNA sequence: TGTGCCAGCAGTCCAAGAATCGGGGCTAGCGGATCAGATACGCAGTATTTT.

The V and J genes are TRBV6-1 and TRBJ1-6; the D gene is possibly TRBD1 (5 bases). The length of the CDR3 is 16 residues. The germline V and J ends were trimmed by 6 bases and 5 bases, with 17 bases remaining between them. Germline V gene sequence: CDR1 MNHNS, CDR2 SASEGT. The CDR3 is CASRALQGGDNSPLHF. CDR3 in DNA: TGTGCCAGCAGGGCTCTCCAGGGAGGCGATAATTCACCCCTCCACTTT.

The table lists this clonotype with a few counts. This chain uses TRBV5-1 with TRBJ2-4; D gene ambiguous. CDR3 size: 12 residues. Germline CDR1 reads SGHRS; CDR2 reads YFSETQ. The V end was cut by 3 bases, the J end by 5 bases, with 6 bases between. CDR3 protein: CASSSSQNIQYF. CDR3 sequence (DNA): TGCGCCAGCAGCTCAAGCCAAAACATTCAGTACTTC.

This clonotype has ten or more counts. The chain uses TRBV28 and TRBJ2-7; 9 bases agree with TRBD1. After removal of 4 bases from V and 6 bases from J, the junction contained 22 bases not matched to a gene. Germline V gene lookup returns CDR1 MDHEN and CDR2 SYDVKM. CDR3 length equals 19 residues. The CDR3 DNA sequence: TGTGCCAGCAGTTCCTCCCCAATCAGACCGGGACAGGGCCGACTCGAGCAGTACTTC. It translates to CASSSSPIRPGQGRLEQYF.

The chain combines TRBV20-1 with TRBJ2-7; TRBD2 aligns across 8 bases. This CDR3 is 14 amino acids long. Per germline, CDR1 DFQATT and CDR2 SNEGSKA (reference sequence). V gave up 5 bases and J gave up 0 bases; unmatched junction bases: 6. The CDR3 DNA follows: TGCAGTGCTTTAGCGGGATCGGACTCCTACGAGCAGTACTTC. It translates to CSALAGSDSYEQYF.

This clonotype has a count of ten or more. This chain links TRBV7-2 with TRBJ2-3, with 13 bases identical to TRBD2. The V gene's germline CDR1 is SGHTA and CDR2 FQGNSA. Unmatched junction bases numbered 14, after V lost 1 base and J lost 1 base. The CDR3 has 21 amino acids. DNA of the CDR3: TGTGCCAGCAGCTTAGGGGGCCCGACTAGCGGGGGGTTGATTGGCACAGATACGCAGTATTTT. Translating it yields CASSLGGPTSGGLIGTDTQYF.

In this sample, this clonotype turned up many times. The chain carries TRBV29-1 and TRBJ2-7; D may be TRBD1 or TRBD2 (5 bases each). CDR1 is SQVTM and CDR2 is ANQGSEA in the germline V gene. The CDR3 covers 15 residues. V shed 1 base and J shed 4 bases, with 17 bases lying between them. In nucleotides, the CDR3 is TGCAGCGTTGAAGGGTGGGGGTTGGGTCGGTACGAGCAGTACTTC. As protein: CSVEGWGLGRYEQYF.

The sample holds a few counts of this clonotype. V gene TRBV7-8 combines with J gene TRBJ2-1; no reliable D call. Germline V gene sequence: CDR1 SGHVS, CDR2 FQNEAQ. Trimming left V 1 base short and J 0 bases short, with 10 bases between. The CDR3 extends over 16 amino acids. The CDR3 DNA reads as TGTGCCAGCAGCTTAGATAGCTCTTACTCCTACAATGAGCAGTTCTTC. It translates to CASSLDSSYSYNEQFF.

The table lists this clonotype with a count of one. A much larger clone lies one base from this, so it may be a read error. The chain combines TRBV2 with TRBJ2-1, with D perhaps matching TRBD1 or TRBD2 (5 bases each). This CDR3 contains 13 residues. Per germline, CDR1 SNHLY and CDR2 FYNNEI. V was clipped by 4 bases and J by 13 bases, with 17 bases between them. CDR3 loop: CASSGTAEGTQFF. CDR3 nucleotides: TGTGCCAGCAGTGGGACGGCCGAAGGGACCCAGTTCTTC.

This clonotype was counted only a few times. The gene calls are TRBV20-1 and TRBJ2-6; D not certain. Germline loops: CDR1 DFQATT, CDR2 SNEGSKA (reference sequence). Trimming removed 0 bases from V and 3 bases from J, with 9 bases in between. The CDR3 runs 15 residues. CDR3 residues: CSARDVEDGANVLTF. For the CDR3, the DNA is TGCAGTGCTAGAGATGTCGAAGATGGGGCCAACGTCCTGACTTTC.